This TCR beta chain was recovered during a study of blood T cell repertoires in COVID-19. Study-wide context: Samples taken during acute and convalescent COVID-19 were collected in the United States, Italy and Spain. From T cells, B-cell-depleted T cells, or PBMCs came the material, which was cDNA or gDNA.

There are 14 residues in the CDR3. The junction had 10 bases not matched to a gene; V was cut back by 5 bases and J by 9 bases. CDR1 is SGHVS, CDR2 FQNEAQ, per germline. Patients from Seattle were sampled longitudinally, starting during active infection. As processed by the authors: Reference gene primers were amplified, and this amplification served to estimate nucleated cell counts. Repertoires were generated with immunoSEQ multiplex PCR, while TCRdb's copy carries only in-frame clones and drops some. V and J calls and clone size are given by that table; D and trimming were obtained from the DNA. The sample records a few hundred thousand clones, more than 80% being singletons.

This chain links TRBV7-8 with TRBJ2-1, with 7 bases fitting TRBD1. This clonotype was sampled from a woman between 25 and 40 years old with COVID-19, enrolled during active disease. Specimen: peripheral blood. CDR3 loop: CASSKLTGEGEQFF. CDR3 sequence (DNA): TGTGCCAGCAGCAAATTAACAGGGGAAGGTGAGCAGTTCTTC.